Shown below are 18 T cell receptor beta chains from a single sample sequenced in a study of blood T cells in healthy people across ages. Using a J-beta primer mix together with a sample-barcoded 5' primer, a second PCR was run for roughly 7 to 11 cycles. TCRdb itself ran the 5' RACE reads through MiXCR, one entry per CDR3 protein. This table holds approximately 350,000 distinct CDR3 sequences, more than 45% found once. The sample was blood. The receptors shown here come from a man in his sixties in good health.

J is TRBJ1-2 and V is TRBV28; tentative D call: TRBD1 (5 bases). There are 16 residues in the CDR3. The germline V and J ends were trimmed by 3 bases and 4 bases, with 18 bases remaining between them. CDR1 is MDHEN, CDR2 SYDVKM, per germline. The CDR3, as DNA: TGTGCCAGCAGTTTGGGGGGTCCGGGCGGAGGCTATGGCTACACCTTC. Its translation: CASSLGGPGGGYGYTF.

The chain combines TRBV7-2 with TRBJ2-7; 7 bases match TRBD1. Germline V gives CDR1 SGHTA, CDR2 FQGNSA. Trimming removed 1 base from V and 3 bases from J; junction bases left unmatched: 3. The CDR3 loop spans 14 amino acids. CDR3 coding DNA: TGTGCCAGCAGCTTAGGTCCAGGGGGCTACGAGCAGTACTTC. It translates to CASSLGPGGYEQYF.

This clonotype was detected once. V usage is TRBV2 and J usage is TRBJ1-6; D not certain. Germline V lookup: CDR1 SNHLY, CDR2 FYNNEI. The CDR3 runs 12 residues. With 6 bases removed from V and 9 bases from J, the gap between germline ends came to 9 bases. The CDR3 DNA reads TGTGCCAGCAGGTCGGAAGGTTCACCCCTCCACTTT. It is translated as CASRSEGSPLHF.

This clonotype was found a few times. J is TRBJ2-5 and V is TRBV20-1, with D unresolved. CDR3 length equals 14 residues. Germline assignment: CDR1 DFQATT and CDR2 SNEGSKA (reference sequence). Trimming removed 3 bases from V and 9 bases from J, with 20 bases in between. CDR3 sequence reads: CSASIGRPPWAQYF. CDR3 DNA: TGCAGTGCTAGTATTGGACGACCTCCCTGGGCCCAGTACTTC.

V is TRBV7-2 and J is TRBJ2-1; 8 positions agree with TRBD2. The last part of the DNA fits TRBJ2-7 better; the J call may be wrong. Germline values: CDR1 SGHTA, CDR2 FQGNSA. The CDR3 runs 15 residues. The CDR3 is CASSPGGVRVNEQYF. As DNA, the CDR3 is TGTGCCAGCAGCCCGGGAGGGGTGAGAGTGAACGAGCAGTACTTC.

This clonotype was seen a handful of times. Being one base from a much bigger clone, this may be a read error. The chain carries TRBV20-1 and TRBJ2-1, with TRBD2 matching 8 bases. Near its end, the DNA agrees better with TRBJ2-7, so the J call may be wrong. Germline V lookup: CDR1 DFQATT, CDR2 SNEGSKA (reference sequence). The CDR3 totals 17 residues. The CDR3 reads CSASGGASVISYNEQYF. The CDR3 DNA is TGCAGTGCCTCCGGGGGGGCTAGCGTTATCTCCTACAATGAGCAGTACTTC.

The table lists this clonotype with a few counts. This chain links TRBV20-1 with TRBJ2-7; no firm D call. CDR1 DFQATT and CDR2 SNEGSKA come from the germline V gene (reference sequence). V was trimmed by 1 base and J by 3 bases, leaving 4 bases between them. The CDR3 has 11 residues. This CDR3 is CSARGIYEQYF. The DNA of the CDR3 is TGCAGTGCTAGAGGGATCTACGAGCAGTACTTC.

The J gene is TRBJ2-7, the V gene TRBV20-1; a possible D gene is TRBD2 (6 bases). Trimming left V 1 base short and J 2 bases short, with 9 bases between. This CDR3 has 13 amino acids. Germline CDR1 DFQATT, CDR2 SNEGSKA (reference sequence). CDR3 residues: CSARGGIAYEQYF. As DNA, the CDR3 is TGCAGTGCTAGAGGCGGGATTGCCTACGAGCAGTACTTC.

Here the CDR3 DNA reads TGCGCCAGCAGCTTTCGATTGAGGCAGTTCTTC. As protein: CASSFRLRQFF. The chain carries TRBV5-1 and TRBJ2-1; the D is unclear. This CDR3 is 11 amino acids long. Trimming took 2 bases from V and 12 from J, leaving 9 bases between them. In germline, CDR1 is SGHRS, CDR2 YFSETQ. Together with reference TRBV5-1 and TRBJ2-1, the CDR3 gives the full variable domain: KAGVTQTPRYLIKTRGQQVTLSCSPISGHRSVSWYQQTPGQGLQFLFEYFSETQRNKGNFPGRFSGRQFSNSRSEMNVSTLELGDSALYLCASSFRLRQFFGPGTRLTVL.

Only a few counts were recorded for this clonotype. The chain recombines TRBV29-1 with TRBJ2-1; 7 bases match TRBD2. The CDR3 loop spans 15 amino acids. The V and J ends lost 0 bases and 3 bases, in that order; junction bases with no gene match: 5. Looked up from germline, CDR1 is SQVTM and CDR2 is ANQGSEA. The CDR3 coding sequence is TGCAGCGTTGAAGATCGCCAGCGGGGCTACAATGAGCAGTTCTTC. This translates into CSVEDRQRGYNEQFF.

This clonotype was recorded only once. The gene calls are TRBV20-1 and TRBJ2-7; 10 bases are shared with TRBD2. Germline CDR1 reads DFQATT; CDR2 reads SNEGSKA (reference sequence). Losses at the gene ends were 6 bases for V and 7 bases for J; bases not matched to a gene: 15. The CDR3 consists of 15 residues. As DNA, the CDR3 is TGCAGTGCCAGTCCTAGCGGGAGTATCCGAAATGAGCAGTACTTC. Amino acid sequence: CSASPSGSIRNEQYF.

The chain combines TRBV6-4 with TRBJ2-3, with no clear D. Germline V lookup: CDR1 MRHNA, CDR2 SNTAGT. V lost 6 bases to trimming and J lost 1 base, with 11 bases between them. CDR3 size: 14 residues. The CDR3 loop reads CASSPTSGTDTQYF. The CDR3 DNA sequence: TGTGCCAGCAGCCCTACATCAGGCACAGATACGCAGTATTTT.

This rearrangement joins TRBV20-1 to TRBJ2-7; 7 nucleotides agree with TRBD1. Germline CDR1 reads DFQATT; CDR2 reads SNEGSKA (reference sequence). The CDR3 loop spans 14 amino acids. The V gene end was trimmed by 6 bases and the J gene end by 3 bases; junction bases not matched to a gene: 11. CDR3 protein: CSARQGSTGYEQYF. In DNA, the CDR3 is TGCAGTGCCCGACAGGGTTCTACGGGCTACGAGCAGTACTTC.

CDR3 loop: CASSTGQGAREQYF. The CDR3 bases are TGTGCCAGTAGTACGGGACAGGGGGCGCGGGAGCAGTACTTC. This chain joins TRBV19 and TRBJ2-1; 12 nucleotides line up with TRBD1. The J call may be in error: the DNA end matches TRBJ2-7 better. The length of the CDR3 is 14 residues. Germline V gene sequence: CDR1 LNHDA, CDR2 SQIVND (reference sequence).

This clonotype is a singleton in its sample. This chain connects TRBV30 to TRBJ2-3; D unclear. Looked up from germline, CDR1 is GTSNPN and CDR2 is SVGIG (reference sequence). The V end lost 4 bases, the J end lost 6 bases, and 20 bases lay between the germline ends. The CDR3 extends over 15 amino acids. CDR3 nucleotides: TGTGCCTGGACCCCCCCAGCCCTCTTGTGGGATACGCAGTATTTT. Residues: CAWTPPALLWDTQYF.

The chain is built from TRBV7-2 and TRBJ2-5; TRBD2 aligns across 14 bases. Germline V gene sequence: CDR1 SGHTA, CDR2 FQGNSA. J gave up 5 bases and V 2 bases, and 10 bases lay outside the gene matches. This CDR3 region has 18 residues. In nucleotides, the CDR3 is TGTGCCAGCAGCTTAACCGGGACTAGCGGGAGTTTAGGCGAGACCCAGTACTTC. It translates to CASSLTGTSGSLGETQYF.

The sample holds a few counts of this clonotype. The J gene is TRBJ2-1, the V gene TRBV24-1; TRBD1 matches at 7 bases. V lost 5 bases and J lost 5; bases outside the gene matches: 11. The CDR3 has 16 residues. Germline V gives CDR1 KGHDR, CDR2 SFDVKD. CDR3 DNA: TGTGCCACCAGTGGTCGGGACAGCCTTAACCACAATGAGCAGTTCTTC. This codes for CATSGRDSLNHNEQFF.

A single count supports this clonotype. This chain connects TRBV29-1 to TRBJ2-1; tentatively, D is TRBD2 (7 bases). Germline lookup yields CDR1 SQVTM and CDR2 ANQGSEA. Trimming left V 4 bases short and J 3 bases short, with 25 bases between. The CDR3 is made up of 18 amino acids. Here the CDR3 reads CSVVPFGGGLNFYNEQFF. The CDR3 DNA reads TGCAGCGTTGTCCCTTTCGGCGGGGGCCTGAATTTCTACAATGAGCAGTTCTTC.